The 29 T cell receptor beta chains presented below share a single source sample, sequenced in a study of blood T cell repertoires in COVID-19. The protocol was immunoSEQ multiplex PCR, while the TCRdb copy is restricted to in-frame clones and leaves out a portion. The sample yields 150,000 to 200,000 clones, 85% to 90% seen once. The specimen sequenced was peripheral blood. These receptors all come from a woman aged 55-70 years with COVID-19, enrolled during active disease.

The V gene is TRBV9, the J gene TRBJ2-7, with D perhaps TRBD2 (5 bases). CDR3 length equals 14 residues. CDR1 and CDR2 (germline): SGDLS, YYNGEE. V shed 0 bases and J shed 6 bases, with 13 bases lying between them. CDR3 nucleotide sequence: TGTGCCAGCAGCGTAGGTCTCGGGGTTAGCGAGCAGTACTTC. Its protein is CASSVGLGVSEQYF.

The genes are TRBV7-2 and TRBJ1-1; weak D call: TRBD1 (5 bases). Germline V CDR1 and CDR2: SGHTA, FQGNSA. V was clipped by 3 bases and J by 1 base, with 9 bases between them. The CDR3 consists of 14 residues. The CDR3 reads CASSFTTANTEAFF. CDR3 DNA: TGTGCCAGCAGCTTTACGACAGCGAACACTGAAGCTTTCTTT.

The rearrangement joins TRBV10-2 to TRBJ2-7; TRBD1 matches at 12 bases. Losses at the gene ends were 4 bases for V and 4 bases for J; bases not matched to a gene: 5. This CDR3 contains 15 residues. Germline-derived CDR1 and CDR2 are WSHSY and SAAADI. Here the CDR3 DNA reads TGCGCCAGCAGTGCGTCGGGACAGGGGGCTTACGAGCAGTACTTC. Translation: CASSASGQGAYEQYF.

This chain joins TRBV19 and TRBJ1-2, with D unresolved. Germline CDR1 and CDR2: LNHDA and SQIVND (reference sequence). Between the trimmed V and J ends, which lost 3 bases and 0 bases, there was a span of 8 bases. The CDR3 length is 14 residues. CDR3 in amino acids: CASSIGRTNYGYTF. In DNA form, the CDR3 reads TGTGCCAGTAGTATCGGCAGGACTAACTATGGCTACACCTTC. Complete variable domain (other parts from reference TRBV19 and TRBJ1-2): DGGITQSPKYLFRKEGQNVTLSCEQNLNHDAMYWYRQDPGQGLRLIYYSQIVNDFQKGDIAEGYSVSREKKESFPLTVTSAQKNPTAFYLCASSIGRTNYGYTFGSGTRLTVV.

This sequence joins TRBV4-2 and TRBJ2-2; a weak D match, TRBD2 (6 bases). The V gene lost 1 base and the J gene lost 5 bases, with 11 bases spanning the gap. The CDR3 loop spans 15 amino acids. Germline V CDR1 and CDR2: LGHNA, YNFKEQ. The CDR3: CASSQGTGGTGELFF. The CDR3 DNA reads TGTGCCAGCAGCCAAGGGACTGGGGGGACCGGGGAGCTGTTTTTT.

As to this clone: The same CDR3 is also encoded by other DNA sequences in this sample. The chain employs TRBV9 and TRBJ2-5; the match to TRBD2 covers 8 bases. This CDR3 contains 14 residues. The germline V gene encodes CDR1 SGDLS and CDR2 YYNGEE. V lost 0 bases and J lost 3; bases outside the gene matches: 1. The CDR3 coding sequence is TGTGCCAGCAGCGTAGGAGCGGGAGAAGAGACCCAGTACTTC. Translated: CASSVGAGEETQYF.

The chain employs TRBV15 and TRBJ2-6; D may be TRBD1 (5 bases). The V gene's germline CDR1 is LNHNV and CDR2 YYDKDF (reference sequence). The CDR3 is made up of 15 amino acids. V was clipped by 6 bases and J by 2 bases, with 11 bases between them. The CDR3 sequence: CATSIDSTGANVLTF. CDR3 nucleotide sequence: TGTGCCACCAGTATAGACAGCACTGGGGCCAACGTCCTGACTTTC.

The genes are TRBV12-3 or TRBV12-4 and TRBJ1-2; the D gene is possibly TRBD1 (6 bases). The V gene lost 7 bases and the J gene lost 7 bases, with 13 bases spanning the gap. The CDR3 has 12 amino acids. DNA of the CDR3: TGTGCCAGCACCTCCAGGGGCTCTGGCTACACCTTC. It codes for CASTSRGSGYTF.

V and J are TRBV14 and TRBJ2-5, with 7 bases aligning to TRBD1. V shed 4 bases and J 2 bases; nucleotides not matched to a gene: 10. The CDR3 contains 16 residues. CDR1 SGHDN and CDR2 FVKESK come from the germline V gene. The CDR3 coding sequence is TGTGCCAGCAGCCCCCGACAGGGTGGACCTCAAGAGACCCAGTACTTC. This sequence encodes CASSPRQGGPQETQYF.

The DNA for the CDR3 is TGTGCCAGCAGCCGGGGACAGGGGATGAACACTGAAGCTTTCTTT. The encoded protein is CASSRGQGMNTEAFF. V and J are TRBV13 and TRBJ1-1, with 10 bases fitting TRBD1. V gave up 5 bases and J gave up 0 bases; unmatched junction bases: 3. This CDR3 has 15 amino acids. From germline, CDR1 is PRHDT and CDR2 FYEKMQ (reference sequence).

CDR3 in amino acids: CASSHFKDGGTEAFF. CDR3 nucleotide sequence: TGTGCCAGCAGTCACTTCAAAGACGGGGGCACTGAAGCTTTCTTT. The chain links TRBV28 to TRBJ1-1; D may be TRBD1 (5 bases). V lost 5 bases and J lost 4, with 17 bases in between. This CDR3 has 15 amino acids. CDR1 is MDHEN and CDR2 is SYDVKM in the germline V gene.

This chain links TRBV18 with TRBJ2-5, with D possibly matching TRBD2 (6 bases). From germline, CDR1 is KGHSH and CDR2 LQKENI. The V gene lost 0 bases and the J gene lost 5 bases, with 10 bases spanning the gap. The CDR3 has 14 amino acids. The CDR3 spells CASSPPGGSETQYF. The CDR3 coding sequence is TGTGCCAGCTCACCACCGGGGGGAAGCGAGACCCAGTACTTC.

This clone was found a few times. J is TRBJ1-6 and V is TRBV4-3; 7 bases are shared with TRBD1. V lost 5 bases to trimming and J lost 8 bases; unmatched junction nucleotides: 9. This CDR3 is 15 amino acids long. Germline values: CDR1 LGHNA, CDR2 YSLEER. The CDR3, as DNA: TGCGCCAGCAGCACCTTAGGGGGCGCGGATTCACCCCTCCACTTT. This gives the protein CASSTLGGADSPLHF.

The chain has TRBV28 and TRBJ2-7; 8 bases fit TRBD2. This CDR3 comprises 15 residues. Germline V gene lookup returns CDR1 MDHEN and CDR2 SYDVKM. V shed 3 bases and J 0 bases; nucleotides not matched to a gene: 4. In DNA, the CDR3 is TGTGCCAGCAGTTTTAGCGGGACCTTCTCCTACGAGCAGTACTTC. It specifies CASSFSGTFSYEQYF.

The chain recombines TRBV29-1 with TRBJ2-7; the D is unclear. In germline, CDR1 is SQVTM, CDR2 ANQGSEA. This CDR3 is built from 13 residues. Trimming took off 0 bases at V and 4 bases at J, with 10 bases between the two ends. The CDR3 is CSVEDGTWYEQYF. The CDR3 bases are TGCAGCGTTGAAGATGGCACATGGTACGAGCAGTACTTC.

The chain links TRBV2 to TRBJ2-3, with D tentatively TRBD2 (6 bases). Germline V gives CDR1 SNHLY, CDR2 FYNNEI. The germline V and J ends were trimmed by 7 bases and 4 bases, with 21 bases remaining between them. The CDR3 is made up of 16 amino acids. The CDR3: CASNFNSRRESDTQYF. CDR3 coding DNA: TGTGCCAGCAATTTTAATTCGCGGCGGGAATCAGATACGCAGTATTTT.

This clone was recorded only once. This chain connects TRBV18 to TRBJ2-6; weak D call: TRBD1 (5 bases). The length of the CDR3 is 16 residues. Trimming removed 3 bases from V and 0 bases from J, with 9 bases in between. Germline-derived CDR1 and CDR2 are KGHSH and LQKENI. CDR3 sequence (DNA): TGTGCCAGCTCACCGAAGACAGCCTCTGGGGCCAACGTCCTGACTTTC. Translating it yields CASSPKTASGANVLTF.

This chain joins TRBV5-1 and TRBJ2-2; 10 positions match TRBD2. Germline CDR1 reads SGHRS; CDR2 reads YFSETQ. The CDR3 loop spans 16 amino acids. The junction had 15 bases not matched to a gene; V was cut back by 4 bases and J by 12 bases. CDR3 in DNA: TGCGCCAGCAGCCCGTTAGGGGGTAGCGGGAGGACTAAGCTGTTTTTT. Amino acids: CASSPLGGSGRTKLFF.

The rearrangement uses TRBV5-8 and TRBJ2-7, with 7 bases that match TRBD1. CDR1 SGHTS and CDR2 YDEGEE come from the germline V gene. V lost 0 bases to trimming and J lost 1 base; unmatched junction nucleotides: 7. The CDR3 loop spans 16 amino acids. The DNA for the CDR3 is TGTGCCAGCAGCTTGGCCGGGTGGGGACAGTCCTACGAGCAGTACTTC. It specifies CASSLAGWGQSYEQYF.

V and J are TRBV19 and TRBJ2-2, with D unresolved. V lost 5 bases, J lost 0 bases, and 13 bases lay in between. The CDR3 is 16 residues long. Germline V lookup: CDR1 LNHDA, CDR2 SQIVND (reference sequence). The CDR3: CASSPPGITNTGELFF. CDR3 nucleotides: TGTGCCAGTAGTCCCCCAGGTATAACGAACACCGGGGAGCTGTTTTTT.

The rearrangement uses TRBV27 and TRBJ2-1, with D possibly matching TRBD1 (6 bases). In germline, CDR1 is MNHEY, CDR2 SMNVEV (reference sequence). V was trimmed by 6 bases and J by 3 bases, leaving 12 bases between them. CDR3 length equals 14 residues. CDR3 loop: CASSMTGFYNEQFF. The CDR3 coding sequence is TGTGCCAGCAGCATGACAGGTTTCTACAATGAGCAGTTCTTC.

The genes are TRBV7-2 and TRBJ1-1; a weak D match, TRBD1 (5 bases). Germline V CDR1 and CDR2: SGHTA, FQGNSA. Trimming removed 0 bases from V and 7 bases from J, with 18 bases in between. The length of the CDR3 is 16 residues. CDR3 nucleotides: TGTGCCAGCAGCTTAGCGAGAGCCAGGGAAGAGCTTGAAGCTTTCTTT. Protein sequence: CASSLARAREELEAFF.

The chain combines TRBV27 with TRBJ1-5, with 7 bases lining up with TRBD1. Germline V gene sequence: CDR1 MNHEY, CDR2 SMNVEV (reference sequence). J was trimmed by 5 bases and V by 2 bases; bases with no gene match: 6. The CDR3 consists of 15 residues. The CDR3 reads CASSLQTGLDQPQHF. Written as DNA, the CDR3 is TGTGCCAGCAGTTTACAGACAGGGCTAGATCAGCCCCAGCATTTT.

The V and J genes are TRBV18 and TRBJ2-1; TRBD1 is a possible D gene (6 bases). This CDR3 has 14 residues. CDR1 KGHSH and CDR2 LQKENI come from the germline V gene. V was trimmed by 1 base and J by 7 bases, leaving 11 bases between them. The CDR3 nucleotides read TGTGCCAGCTCACCACGGGCAGGGGCAAATGAGCAGTTCTTC. Amino acids: CASSPRAGANEQFF.

The chain uses TRBV29-1 and TRBJ2-5, with D unresolved. With 4 bases removed from V and 4 bases from J, the gap between germline ends came to 10 bases. Germline CDR1 and CDR2: SQVTM and ANQGSEA. The CDR3 runs 12 residues. The CDR3 region is CSVGVFGETQYF. The CDR3 region has the DNA TGCAGCGTTGGAGTGTTTGGAGAGACCCAGTACTTC.

This clone was observed a single time. The rearrangement joins TRBV7-2 to TRBJ2-7, with D tentatively TRBD2 (7 bases). The V end was cut by 2 bases, the J end by 3 bases, with 20 bases between. CDR1 is SGHTA and CDR2 is FQGNSA in the germline V gene. The CDR3 runs 17 residues. The CDR3 sequence is CASSLRSGGAQDYEQYF. The CDR3 DNA sequence: TGTGCCAGCAGCTTAAGGTCTGGGGGGGCGCAGGACTACGAGCAGTACTTC.

J is TRBJ2-3 and V is TRBV24-1, with 7 bases matching TRBD1. Trimming removed 4 bases from V and 2 bases from J; junction bases left unmatched: 5. This CDR3 spans 15 amino acids. Germline V lookup: CDR1 KGHDR, CDR2 SFDVKD. The CDR3 sequence: CATSEGDRATDTQYF. The CDR3 coding sequence is TGTGCCACCAGTGAGGGAGACAGGGCCACAGATACGCAGTATTTT.

The gene calls are TRBV9 and TRBJ2-7; 9 positions match TRBD2. This CDR3 is built from 17 residues. With V trimmed by 0 bases and J by 2 bases, 9 bases remained unmatched. Per the germline V gene, CDR1 is SGDLS and CDR2 is YYNGEE. In DNA, the CDR3 is TGTGCCAGCAGCGTAGATGGTAGCGGGAGCATCCCCTACGAGCAGTACTTC. Residues: CASSVDGSGSIPYEQYF.

The table lists this clone with a few counts. The CDR3 is CASSSPGQLNTEAFF. The CDR3 bases are TGTGCCAGTAGTTCCCCGGGACAATTGAACACTGAAGCTTTCTTT. This rearrangement joins TRBV19 to TRBJ1-1, with D possibly TRBD1 on 6 matching bases. The CDR3 loop spans 15 amino acids. CDR1 is LNHDA and CDR2 is SQIVND in the germline V gene (reference sequence). Trimming pared 5 bases from V and 0 bases from J, leaving 13 bases between.